This T cell receptor beta chain was profiled in a study of T cell changes during pregnancy in multiple sclerosis. Germline CDR1 is MNHEY and CDR2 is SVGAGI. CDR3 size: 15 residues. J was trimmed by 1 base and V by 2 bases; bases with no gene match: 4. The assay was immunoSEQ multiplex PCR, and TCRdb's table has in-frame clones only and misses some. The sample has around 30,000 clones; roughly 90% are singletons. The chain carries TRBV6-5 and TRBJ2-7; TRBD2 agrees at 8 bases. The sequence derives from a female donor with multiple sclerosis, enrolled in a pregnancy study. The sequenced sample was CD8+ T cells from peripheral blood mononuclear cells, obtained in the third trimester of pregnancy. The DNA for the CDR3 is TGTGCCAGCAGTTACGCAGCGGGGGAGTCCTACGAGCAGTACTTC. This sequence encodes CASSYAAGESYEQYF.